This T cell receptor (beta chain) was captured by sequencing in a study of cytomegalovirus exposure and HLA in healthy donors. Study-wide points: Based on reports, TCR beta sequences accurately predicted HLA-A and HLA-B alleles for most subjects. Previous analysis showed most TCR beta V segments were productive about 87% or about 30% of the time.

This clone was found once. The antigen is undetermined. Trimming removed 7 bases from V and 9 bases from J; junction bases left unmatched: 11. Germline assignment: CDR1 PRHDT and CDR2 FYEKMQ (reference sequence). This CDR3 has 13 residues. The PCR was carried out with 60 Vbeta primers and 13 Jbeta primers. Profiled with immunoSEQ multiplex PCR; TCRdb holds only in-frame clones, not every one. The table records 150,000 to 200,000 clones, roughly 77% of them present only once. The sequencing sample was made of PBMCs. This sequence joins TRBV13 and TRBJ1-1; 7 nucleotides match TRBD1. The sequence was collected from a woman between 18 and 29 years old in good health and CMV-seronegative. The CDR3 region has the DNA TGTGCCAGCAAAGGGGGACAGCATATTCAAGCTTTCTTT. This translates into CASKGGQHIQAFF.